This T cell receptor beta chain is from a study of technical replicates of blood from a handful of donors. Here immunoSEQ multiplex PCR was the method, and the copy in TCRdb shows in-frame clones only, minus some. The sample contains 80,000 or so clones, 96% of which appear only once. The CDR3 spans 14 residues. Per the germline V gene, CDR1 is SQVTM and CDR2 is ANQGSEA. Trimming cost V 1 base and J 6 bases; bases outside gene matches: 7. The sequence was collected from a human donor in good health. Material for sequencing was T cells isolated from PBMCs. V usage is TRBV29-1 and J usage is TRBJ1-2; 8 bases align to TRBD1. Written as DNA, the CDR3 is TGCAGCGTTGAAGGTGGACAGGGAGCCGATGGCTACACCTTC. It translates to CSVEGGQGADGYTF. Based on the CDR3 plus reference TRBV29-1 and TRBJ1-2, the full variable domain is SAVISQKPSRDICQRGTSLTIQCQVDSQVTMMFWYRQQPGQSLTLIATANQGSEATYESGFVIDKFPISRPNLTFSTLTVSNMSPEDSSIYLCSVEGGQGADGYTFGSGTRLTVV.